The clone carrying this T cell receptor (beta chain) was observed many times. Antigen unknown. TCRdb reprocessed the multiplex PCR reads via MiXCR and lists one record per CDR3 protein. The data contain 150,000 to 200,000 distinct CDR3 sequences, approximately 30% of them singletons. These data belong to a study of breast tumors, draining lymph nodes, adjacent tissues. Breast cancer patients provided tissue from their axillary draining lymph nodes. The study, taken as a whole, reports: Tumors had less TCR diversity than lymph nodes, more than nontumor tissue. The data were judged consistent with most tumor T cells coming from lymph node and expanding in tumor.

What was sequenced was axillary lymph node tissue. This sequence originates from a female donor with breast cancer. Some clones in this sample may be carry-over from other donors' samples.

CDR3 nucleotide sequence: TGCAGTGCTAGAGATCGACAGGGGGTTCGTTACGAGCAGTACTTC. Translation: CSARDRQGVRYEQYF. The gene calls are TRBV20-1 and TRBJ2-7, with TRBD1 matching 9 bases. After removal of 0 bases from V and 4 bases from J, the junction contained 7 bases not matched to a gene. CDR3 length equals 15 residues. Germline V CDR1 and CDR2: DFQATT, SNEGSKA (reference sequence).